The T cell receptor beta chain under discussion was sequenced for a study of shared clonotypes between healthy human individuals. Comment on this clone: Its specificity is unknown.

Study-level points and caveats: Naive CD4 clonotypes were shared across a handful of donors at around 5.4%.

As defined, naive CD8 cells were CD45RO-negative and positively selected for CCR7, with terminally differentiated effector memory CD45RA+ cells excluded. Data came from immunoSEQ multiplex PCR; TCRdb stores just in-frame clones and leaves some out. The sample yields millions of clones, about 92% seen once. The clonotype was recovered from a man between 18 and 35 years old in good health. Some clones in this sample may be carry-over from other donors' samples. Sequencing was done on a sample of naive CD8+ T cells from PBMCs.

As DNA, the CDR3 is TGTGCCAGCAGCCAACTGACGGAGAACTATGGCTACACCTTC. This sequence encodes CASSQLTENYGYTF. The chain carries TRBV7-9 and TRBJ1-2; no clear D. V lost 5 bases to trimming and J lost 2 bases, with 12 bases between them. This CDR3 contains 14 residues. Germline-derived CDR1 and CDR2 are SEHNR and FQNEAQ (reference sequence). The whole variable domain, filled in from reference TRBV7-9 and TRBJ1-2, reads DTGVSQNPRHKITKRGQNVTFRCDPISEHNRLYWYRQTLGQGPEFLTYFQNEAQLEKSRLLSDRFSAERPKGSFSTLEIQRTEQGDSAMYLCASSQLTENYGYTFGSGTRLTVV.